The text below deals with one TCR beta chain. The antigen is unknown. The treatment: approximately 10-day PBMC culture with coronavirus spike peptide pools or control peptides (ViraFEST assay). The data belong to a study of vaccination and CD4 T cells after COVID-19. Oncomine TCR Beta short-read sequencing was applied to DNA from cultured CD4+ T cells. Each CDR3 protein is one row after TCRdb ran MiXCR on the PCR reads. The sample lists about 3,900 distinct CDR3 sequences, roughly a fifth seen once, with 21% in the top ten. This CDR3 is built from 13 residues. V gave up 2 bases and J gave up 2 bases, with 6 bases separating them. Germline V gene sequence: CDR1 SEHNR, CDR2 FQNEAQ (reference sequence). Broader study findings: Convalescent patients' vaccine-specific clones were spike mono-reactive in 304 of 307 cases.

Source material: CD4+ T cells from blood, cultured in vitro. The clonotype was recovered from a human donor who had recovered from COVID-19. The chain carries TRBV7-9 and TRBJ1-2; D call uncertain. As DNA, the CDR3 is TGTGCCAGCAGCTTACCCGAAAACTATGGCTACACCTTC. It is translated as CASSLPENYGYTF. The whole variable domain, filled in from reference TRBV7-9 and TRBJ1-2, reads DTGVSQNPRHKITKRGQNVTFRCDPISEHNRLYWYRQTLGQGPEFLTYFQNEAQLEKSRLLSDRFSAERPKGSFSTLEIQRTEQGDSAMYLCASSLPENYGYTFGSGTRLTVV.